This TCR beta chain was sequenced for a study of blood T cell repertoires in COVID-19. Study-level information: Italy, Spain and the United States were the sources of the convalescent and acute COVID-19 samples. The analysed material was cDNA or gDNA that came from T cells, B-cell-depleted T cells, or PBMCs.

Clones were read by immunoSEQ multiplex PCR, and TCRdb kept only the in-frame ones, dropping some. The table lists fewer than 25,000 clones, about 87% of them singletons. There are 13 residues in the CDR3. The J segment lost 4 bases and the V segment lost 5 bases, leaving 4 bases of the junction unmatched. The germline gives CDR1 MDHEN, CDR2 SYDVKM. This rearrangement joins TRBV28 to TRBJ2-5, with 7 nucleotides matching TRBD1. Sequenced input: peripheral blood. The TCR was taken from a human donor with active COVID-19. The donor label of this sample is uncertain. CDR3 in DNA: TGTGCCAGCAGTGTAGGGGGCCGAGAGACCCAGTACTTC. Amino acid sequence: CASSVGGRETQYF.